This TCR beta chain was retrieved from a study of blood T cell repertoires in COVID-19 (dated by TCRdb to 2018 to 2020). For the wider study: Collaborator samples came from the United States, Italy and Spain and covered acute and convalescent phases of COVID-19. The prospective study material was composed of cDNA or gDNA derived from T cells, B-cell-depleted T cells, or PBMCs. The dataset comprised deeply sampled blood TCRbeta repertoires from subjects exposed to, actively infected with, or recovered from COVID-19. A freely available public database, intended as a resource for researchers studying the immune response to SARS-CoV-2, is where the repertoires were released. Samples came from the ongoing ImmuneRACE study (first 160 participants) plus 1,254 subjects from 6 global collaborators. A de-identified subject ID, COVID-19 status, age in years and sex were almost always included in the sample metadata. Where available, HLA class I and class II types were obtained from metadata supplied by the sample provider rather than from assay-based typing. General findings and caveats noted by the study authors: How much clinical and demographic metadata was included differed by source and by participant, and the metadata was provided uncurated.

Another Seattle source contributed samples from volunteer blood donors who had recovered from COVID-19. Whole blood was collected in K2EDTA tubes by collaborating institutions according to the institutions' own protocols. For TCRbeta analysis, collaborators shipped samples in one of three forms: frozen whole blood, isolated PBMCs, or DNA extracted from either of those sample types. TCRbeta CDR3 regions were amplified from genomic DNA by means of the immunoSEQ Assay, a bias-controlled multiplex PCR. Regarding the original processing steps: Nucleated cell counts per sample were estimated from amplification of reference gene primers within the assay. To quantify the absolute abundance of each unique TCRbeta CDR3 rearrangement, sequence reads were collapsed and filtered. For each sample, productive Simpson clonality was calculated as the square root of Simpson's diversity index over productive rearrangements. Drawn from immuneACCESS, this table holds only the in-frame rearrangements with V and J called that TCRdb kept. Clones are partly lost; checked studies trace under half to an unresolved V gene and leave the rest unexplained. The DNA gave D and trimming, while V, J and clone size come from that table. The sample data list 140,000 or so clones, and around 86% of these were observed just once. Together, the top ten hold about 37% of the sample.

With regard to this clone: Which antigen it targets is not known. Per-base quality was not reported, and no clone a single base away is much larger than it.

Specimen: peripheral blood. This TCR derives from a man aged 45 to 65 who had recovered from COVID-19.

The nucleotide sequence is given as TGCAGTGCTAGTCTAAGCGGGGGTCCCTCCTACGAGCAGTACTTC. Its translation is CSASLSGGPSYEQYF. The chain employs TRBV20-1 and TRBJ2-7; TRBD2 fits 8 bases in the junction. Spanning cysteine to phenylalanine, the CDR3 consists of 15 amino acids. The read is trimmed to its CDR3 DNA, 45 bases read in frame from base 1. The germline V gene encodes CDR1 DFQATT and CDR2 SNEGSKA (reference sequence). V trim: 3 bases; J trim: 0 bases; unmatched bases: 7.